These 24 T cell receptor beta chains originate from one sample sequenced in a study of T cell repertoires in cytomegalovirus infection. A single record per CDR3 protein comes from TCRdb applying MiXCR to the reads. The sample contains almost 550,000 distinct CDR3 sequences, about 17% of which appear only once. The specimen was CD8+ T cells from PBMCs. These receptors originate from a human donor in good health (CMV status not recorded). Some clones in this sample may be carry-over from other donors' samples.

J is TRBJ2-3 and V is TRBV11-2, with D uncertain. The CDR3 totals 14 residues. Looked up from germline, CDR1 is SGHAT and CDR2 is FQNNGV. Trimming shortened V by 6 bases and J by 2 bases, and 12 bases separated the two germline ends. The CDR3 DNA follows: TGTGCCAGCAGGCCTTCCGAACTCACAGATACGCAGTATTTT. Amino acids: CASRPSELTDTQYF.

The V and J genes are TRBV10-3 and TRBJ2-1; D call uncertain. Germline CDR1 reads ENHRY; CDR2 reads SYGVKD. The CDR3 consists of 14 residues. V dropped 8 bases and J dropped 0 bases, with 11 bases sitting between them. CDR3: CAIGYGGSYNEQFF. For the CDR3, the DNA is TGTGCCATCGGATACGGCGGCTCCTACAATGAGCAGTTCTTC.

This clonotype was recorded at least ten times. The V and J genes are TRBV27 and TRBJ2-7; D might be TRBD1 (5 bases). The CDR3 is 15 amino acids. From germline, CDR1 is MNHEY and CDR2 SMNVEV (reference sequence). Trimming pared 0 bases from V and 3 bases from J, leaving 12 bases between. The CDR3 spells CASSLSRGQGYEQYF. CDR3 sequence (DNA): TGTGCCAGCAGTTTATCGCGTGGCCAGGGCTACGAGCAGTACTTC.

This clonotype was seen only a few times. The genes are TRBV24-1 and TRBJ2-2, with D perhaps matching TRBD2 (5 bases). Germline values: CDR1 KGHDR, CDR2 SFDVKD. CDR3 size: 13 residues. V was trimmed by 9 bases and J by 0 bases, leaving 7 bases between them. The CDR3 protein is CATGLPNTGELFF. For the CDR3, the DNA is TGTGCCACCGGACTTCCGAACACCGGGGAGCTGTTTTTT.

Worth noting for this clonotype: A much larger clone differs from this one at a single base, so this may be a read error. No conserved phenylalanine or tryptophan ends this CDR3, so it is likely a read error. The genes are TRBV6-1 and TRBJ2-1, with unresolved D. V lost 0 bases, J lost 4 bases, and 10 bases lay in between. Germline assignment: CDR1 MNHNS and CDR2 SASEGT. This CDR3 spans 15 amino acids. The DNA of the CDR3 is TGTGCCAGCAGTGAAGCGCAGAGGTTATACAATGAGCAGTTCTTA. It translates to CASSEAQRLYNEQFL.

The J gene is TRBJ1-2, the V gene TRBV5-5; the D gene is possibly TRBD1 (5 bases). The V end was cut by 4 bases, the J end by 8 bases, with 15 bases between. The CDR3 totals 13 residues. CDR1 and CDR2 (germline): SGHKS, YYEKEE (reference sequence). Here the CDR3 DNA reads TGTGCCAGCAGCCAAATCGGACATGTCGGCTACACCTTC. Protein: CASSQIGHVGYTF.

This clonotype was observed at least ten times. This rearrangement joins TRBV12-3 or TRBV12-4 to TRBJ2-7; D not resolved. This CDR3 has 14 residues. V was trimmed by 2 bases and J by 5 bases, leaving 13 bases between them. The CDR3 DNA is TGTGCCAGCAGTTTAAAGGTTGCCGGTCACGAGCAGTACTTC. This encodes CASSLKVAGHEQYF.

There are a few counts of this clonotype. V and J are TRBV11-2 and TRBJ1-1, with 7 bases that match TRBD1. The CDR3 sequence is 15 residues long. Germline CDR1 and CDR2: SGHAT and FQNNGV. Trimming cost V 6 bases and J 5 bases; bases outside gene matches: 12. The CDR3, as DNA: TGTGCCAGCAGTCAAGAAAGGGGGCGCATGACTGAAGCTTTCTTT. It yields the protein CASSQERGRMTEAFF.

In its sample, this clonotype was seen many times. This chain joins TRBV2 and TRBJ1-2; 7 bases agree with TRBD1. The CDR3 spans 14 residues. The germline V gene has CDR1 SNHLY and CDR2 FYNNEI. The V gene end was trimmed by 8 bases and the J gene end by 4 bases; junction bases not matched to a gene: 10. The CDR3 bases are TGTGCCAGCCCTAAAAGGGACAGCTCCTATGGCTACACCTTC. Its protein is CASPKRDSSYGYTF.

This clonotype has a count of ten or more. V is TRBV12-3 or TRBV12-4 and J is TRBJ2-1; 13 bases agree with TRBD2. The CDR3 loop spans 20 amino acids. With 4 bases clipped from V and 0 bases from J, the junction kept 12 bases outside the gene matches. The CDR3 nucleotides are TGTGCCAGCAGTTCCGATCCGGGACTAGCGGGGTATAGCTCCTACAATGAGCAGTTCTTC. This gives the protein CASSSDPGLAGYSSYNEQFF.

The chain couples TRBV27 to TRBJ1-1; D is unresolved. Trimming stripped 5 bases from V and 2 bases from J, with 12 bases between. In germline, CDR1 is MNHEY, CDR2 SMNVEV (reference sequence). This CDR3 spans 14 amino acids. The CDR3 is CASSPIPINTEAFF. CDR3 nucleotides: TGTGCCAGCAGTCCTATCCCGATAAACACTGAAGCTTTCTTT.

This clonotype was found a few times. The chain is built from TRBV13 and TRBJ2-4, with D tentatively TRBD2 (6 bases). Trimming took 5 bases from V and 7 from J, leaving 15 bases between them. Germline assignment: CDR1 PRHDT and CDR2 FYEKMQ (reference sequence). CDR3 size: 14 residues. The CDR3 region is CASSEGRGENIQYF. The CDR3 DNA sequence: TGTGCCAGCAGCGAAGGTCGCGGGGAGAACATTCAGTACTTC.

The chain carries TRBV27 and TRBJ1-3; no definite D call. V lost 2 bases and J lost 10, with 12 bases in between. The germline gives CDR1 MNHEY, CDR2 SMNVEV (reference sequence). This CDR3 spans 13 amino acids. The CDR3 is CASSLKTGRTIYF. The CDR3 DNA follows: TGTGCCAGCAGTTTAAAAACTGGGAGAACCATATATTTT.

This clonotype was counted a few times. The rearrangement joins TRBV9 to TRBJ2-1; D is uncertain. The CDR3 spans 15 residues. CDR1 and CDR2 (germline): SGDLS, YYNGEE. V dropped 0 bases and J dropped 0 bases, with 7 bases sitting between them. Written as DNA, the CDR3 is TGTGCCAGCAGCGTAGCGGAGTTCTCCTACAATGAGCAGTTCTTC. Its protein is CASSVAEFSYNEQFF.

The table lists this clonotype with many counts. V is TRBV11-2 and J is TRBJ1-1; unclear D gene. The V gene's germline CDR1 is SGHAT and CDR2 FQNNGV. V shed 3 bases and J shed 1 base, with 15 bases lying between them. The CDR3 is made up of 16 amino acids. In DNA form, the CDR3 reads TGTGCCAGCAGCTTCTGGGCCACCCCTCCGAACACTGAAGCTTTCTTT. Amino acid sequence: CASSFWATPPNTEAFF. Using reference TRBV11-2 and TRBJ1-1 for the parts outside the CDR3, the full variable domain is EAGVAQSPRYKIIEKRQSVAFWCNPISGHATLYWYQQILGQGPKLLIQFQNNGVVDDSQLPKDRFSAERLKGVDSTLKIQPAKLEDSAVYLCASSFWATPPNTEAFFGQGTRLTVV.

With respect to this clonotype: The conserved closing phenylalanine or tryptophan is absent in this CDR3, likely reflecting a read error. The chain links TRBV6-2 or TRBV6-3 to TRBJ2-7; D gene uncertain. V was trimmed by 2 bases and J by 0 bases, leaving 14 bases between them. The CDR3 is made up of 16 amino acids. Germline-derived CDR1 and CDR2 are MNHEY and SVGEGT. The CDR3 DNA sequence: TGTGCCAGCAGTTACACCTACATCTTTCCCTCCTACGAGCAGTACTTA. Translation gives CASSYTYIFPSYEQYL.

This clonotype showed up many times. This rearrangement joins TRBV7-2 to TRBJ2-5; 7 bases line up with TRBD1. The CDR3 is made up of 15 amino acids. V lost 1 base to trimming and J lost 3 bases; unmatched junction nucleotides: 5. Looked up from germline, CDR1 is SGHTA and CDR2 is FQGNSA. The CDR3 region is CASSLEGAREETQYF. DNA for the CDR3: TGTGCCAGCAGCTTAGAGGGGGCGCGGGAAGAGACCCAGTACTTC. The variable domain in full, completed from reference TRBV7-2 and TRBJ2-5, reads GAGVSQSPSNKVTEKGKDVELRCDPISGHTALYWYRQSLGQGLEFLIYFQGNSAPDKSGLPSDRFSAERTGGSVSTLTIQRTQQEDSAVYLCASSLEGAREETQYFGPGTRLLVL.

The chain is built from TRBV12-3 or TRBV12-4 and TRBJ1-1; 7 bases are a match to TRBD1. This CDR3 spans 15 amino acids. With 3 bases clipped from V and 3 bases from J, the junction kept 7 bases outside the gene matches. The CDR3 DNA is TGTGCCAGCAGTTTGGCGGACAGGTGGGACACTGAAGCTTTCTTT. Encoded protein: CASSLADRWDTEAFF.

This clonotype was seen ten or more times. This sequence joins TRBV7-3 and TRBJ2-2; 9 bases line up with TRBD2. This CDR3 spans 16 amino acids. V was clipped by 5 bases and J by 1 base; unmatched bases: 5. The germline V gene has CDR1 SGHTA and CDR2 FQGTGA. This chain's CDR3 is CASSPTSGKNTGELFF. In DNA form, the CDR3 reads TGTGCCAGCAGCCCGACTAGCGGAAAGAACACCGGGGAGCTGTTTTTT.

The CDR3 DNA reads as TGTGCCAGCAGCCCCAGACTAGCGGACTCCTACAATGAGCAGTTCTTC. Amino acids: CASSPRLADSYNEQFF. This chain joins TRBV13 and TRBJ2-1, with 9 bases matching TRBD2. The length of the CDR3 is 16 residues. CDR1 and CDR2 (germline): PRHDT, FYEKMQ (reference sequence). Trimming removed 5 bases from V and 0 bases from J; junction bases left unmatched: 5.

This clonotype occurred many times. The V and J genes are TRBV11-2 and TRBJ2-1, with a possible D match to TRBD2 (6 bases). The CDR3 contains 16 residues. Germline V gene data show CDR1 as SGHAT and CDR2 as FQNNGV. The V end lost 2 bases, the J end lost 5 bases, and 16 bases lay between the germline ends. DNA of the CDR3: TGTGCCAGCAGCTTATGGGTTCGTGGGAGGAACAATGAGCAGTTCTTC. Encoded protein: CASSLWVRGRNNEQFF.

The rearrangement links TRBV5-4 to TRBJ2-1; TRBD2 agrees at 10 bases. Germline V gives CDR1 SGHNT, CDR2 YYREEE (reference sequence). This CDR3 has 16 amino acids. Losses at the gene ends were 0 bases for V and 6 bases for J; bases not matched to a gene: 6. For the CDR3, the DNA is TGTGCCAGCAGCTTGGCCGGGACTAGCGCTCCCAATGAGCAGTTCTTC. As protein: CASSLAGTSAPNEQFF.

This clonotype was counted between two and nine times. The chain combines TRBV12-3 or TRBV12-4 with TRBJ2-3; tentatively, D is TRBD2 (5 bases). Trimming shortened V by 1 base and J by 1 base, and 12 bases separated the two germline ends. The CDR3 totals 16 residues. The CDR3 region has the DNA TGTGCCAGCAGTTTAGGGCGGGTCGCCCGCACAGATACGCAGTATTTT. It specifies CASSLGRVARTDTQYF.

The chain joins TRBV27 to TRBJ2-5; 9 bases are a match to TRBD1. With V trimmed by 6 bases and J by 2 bases, 10 bases remained unmatched. This CDR3 is built from 16 residues. Germline loops: CDR1 MNHEY, CDR2 SMNVEV (reference sequence). CDR3: CASSYRGRGTQETQYF. CDR3 DNA: TGTGCCAGCAGCTACAGGGGGCGCGGGACGCAAGAGACCCAGTACTTC.